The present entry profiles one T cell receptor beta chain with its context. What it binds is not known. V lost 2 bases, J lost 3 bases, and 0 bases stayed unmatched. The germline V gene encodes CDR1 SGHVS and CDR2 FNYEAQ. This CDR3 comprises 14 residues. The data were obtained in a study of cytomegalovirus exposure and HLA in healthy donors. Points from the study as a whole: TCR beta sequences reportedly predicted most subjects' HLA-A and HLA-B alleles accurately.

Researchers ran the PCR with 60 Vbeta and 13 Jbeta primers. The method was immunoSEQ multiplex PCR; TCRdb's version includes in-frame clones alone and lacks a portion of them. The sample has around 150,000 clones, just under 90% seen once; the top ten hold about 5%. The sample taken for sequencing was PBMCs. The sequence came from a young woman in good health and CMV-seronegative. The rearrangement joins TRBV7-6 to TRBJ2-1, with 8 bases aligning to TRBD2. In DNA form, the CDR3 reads TGTGCCAGCAGCTTAACTAGCGGCTACAATGAGCAGTTCTTC. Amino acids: CASSLTSGYNEQFF. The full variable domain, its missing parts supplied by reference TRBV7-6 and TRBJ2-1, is GAGVSQSPRYKVTKRGQDVALRCDPISGHVSLYWYRQALGQGPEFLTYFNYEAQQDKSGLPNDRFSAERPEGSISTLTIQRTEQRDSAMYRCASSLTSGYNEQFFGPGTRLTVL.